This TCR beta chain emerged from a study of T cells in localized non-small cell lung cancer. Clones were sequenced by immunoSEQ multiplex PCR, and TCRdb holds only the in-frame ones, with some missing. The table records about 60,000 clones, roughly 88% of them present only once. Whole-study results and caveats: Exceeding tumor, uninvolved adjacent lung had the highest T cell clonality. Adjacent lung had a median around 50 of the 100 largest tumor clones. Longer overall survival associated with higher blood T cell density; shorter survival with higher adjacent-lung clonality. Investigators sequenced only a single tumor region, leaving heterogeneity possible.

Germline-derived CDR1 and CDR2 are SGHKS and YYEKEE (reference sequence). V lost 3 bases to trimming and J lost 0 bases; unmatched junction nucleotides: 10. CDR3 length: 17 residues. On this clone itself: Its target is unknown.

This receptor was identified in a woman between 40 and 69 years old with stage I lung adenocarcinoma. The material sequenced was peripheral blood, taken before any cancer treatment. The chain has TRBV5-5 and TRBJ2-3, with 7 bases aligning to TRBD2. The DNA of the CDR3 is TGTGCCAGCAGCTGGGTCGGTGGCGGGAGTAGCACAGATACGCAGTATTTT. This codes for CASSWVGGGSSTDTQYF.